These 6 T cell receptor beta chains were all obtained from the same sample, sequenced in a study of blood T cell repertoires in COVID-19. Produced via immunoSEQ multiplex PCR; TCRdb's table is partial and in-frame only. The table shows 70,000 to 100,000 clones, with 88% occurring only once. Input material: peripheral blood. These receptors were collected from a woman of 80 years or more with active COVID-19.

The gene calls are TRBV6-2 or TRBV6-3 and TRBJ1-2, with 7 bases matching TRBD1. Germline V gives CDR1 MNHEY, CDR2 SVGEGT. CDR3 length: 16 residues. Trimming removed 0 bases from V and 2 bases from J; junction bases left unmatched: 6. CDR3 sequence: CASSYSTPTGNYGYTF. The CDR3 DNA follows: TGTGCCAGCAGTTACTCGACGCCGACAGGGAACTATGGCTACACCTTC.

The chain has TRBV18 and TRBJ2-1, with a possible D match to TRBD2 (6 bases). This CDR3 comprises 12 residues. Trimming shortened V by 3 bases and J by 10 bases, and 10 bases separated the two germline ends. Germline lookup yields CDR1 KGHSH and CDR2 LQKENI. Here the CDR3 reads CASSPMTREQFF. Written as DNA, the CDR3 is TGTGCCAGCTCACCGATGACTAGGGAGCAGTTCTTC.

The chain recombines TRBV19 with TRBJ2-7; 9 bases align to TRBD2. The CDR3 runs 16 residues. CDR1 LNHDA and CDR2 SQIVND come from the germline V gene (reference sequence). The trim removed 3 bases at V and 7 bases at J, leaving 13 bases unmatched. The CDR3 nucleotides read TGTGCCAGTAGTATGAAAACCGGGACTAGCTTGTGGGAGCAGTACTTC. It encodes CASSMKTGTSLWEQYF. The full variable domain, its missing parts supplied by reference TRBV19 and TRBJ2-7, is DGGITQSPKYLFRKEGQNVTLSCEQNLNHDAMYWYRQDPGQGLRLIYYSQIVNDFQKGDIAEGYSVSREKKESFPLTVTSAQKNPTAFYLCASSMKTGTSLWEQYFGPGTRLTVT.

The chain has TRBV5-1 and TRBJ2-7, with D possibly TRBD2 on 6 matching bases. Trimming left V 1 base short and J 2 bases short, with 13 bases between. Looked up from germline, CDR1 is SGHRS and CDR2 is YFSETQ. The CDR3 sequence is 15 residues long. The CDR3 region is CASSLRGGPTYEQYF. In DNA form, the CDR3 reads TGCGCCAGCAGCTTGAGGGGAGGCCCCACCTACGAGCAGTACTTC.

This chain connects TRBV27 to TRBJ1-2; 10 positions agree with TRBD1. Per the germline V gene, CDR1 is MNHEY and CDR2 is SMNVEV (reference sequence). The junction had 8 bases not matched to a gene; V was cut back by 6 bases and J by 7 bases. The CDR3 contains 14 residues. CDR3 in amino acids: CASRWGQGLRGYTF. The CDR3 DNA reads as TGTGCCAGCAGGTGGGGACAGGGGTTACGTGGCTACACCTTC.

This clone was seen a handful of times. The chain joins TRBV5-1 to TRBJ2-7, with TRBD2 as a possible D gene (5 bases). Trimming took 0 bases from V and 0 from J, leaving 10 bases between them. CDR3 length: 15 residues. Germline assignment: CDR1 SGHRS and CDR2 YFSETQ. DNA for the CDR3: TGCGCCAGCAGCTTGGTCCCCGGGAACTCCTACGAGCAGTACTTC. It encodes CASSLVPGNSYEQYF.